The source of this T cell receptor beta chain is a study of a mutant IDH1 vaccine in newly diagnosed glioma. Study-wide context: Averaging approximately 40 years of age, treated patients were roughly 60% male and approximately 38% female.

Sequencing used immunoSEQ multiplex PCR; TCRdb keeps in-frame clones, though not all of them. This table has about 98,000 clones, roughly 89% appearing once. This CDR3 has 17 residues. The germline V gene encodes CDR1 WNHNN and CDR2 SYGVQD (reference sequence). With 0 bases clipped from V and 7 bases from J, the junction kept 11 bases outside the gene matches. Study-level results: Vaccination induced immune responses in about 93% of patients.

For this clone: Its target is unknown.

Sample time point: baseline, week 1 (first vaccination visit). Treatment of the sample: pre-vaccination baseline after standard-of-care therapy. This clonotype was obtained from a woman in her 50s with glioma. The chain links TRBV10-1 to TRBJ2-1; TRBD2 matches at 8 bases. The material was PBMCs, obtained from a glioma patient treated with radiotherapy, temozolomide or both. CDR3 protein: CASSESGSGSSDNEQFF. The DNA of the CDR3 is TGCGCCAGCAGTGAGTCGGGCAGCGGGAGTTCGGATAATGAGCAGTTCTTC.